This is a list of T cell receptor gamma chains from one sample in a study of Vδ1+ human thymocytes. TCRdb reapplied CATT to the multiplex PCR reads. The table shows approximately 20,000 gamma-chain clones, with approximately 14% occurring only once. Sequencing was carried out using Vdelta1+ gamma-delta thymocytes from the thymus. Source of these receptors: a child under two years old who had congenital heart surgery. Each CDR3 is given with its conserved first and last residue. The size of a clone is reported for some rows only, either as once, few or many, or as a class for expanded clones.

j_call v_call clone_size cdr3_nt cdr3_aa
TRGJ1/TRGJ2 TRGV5 few TGTGCCACCTGGGACAGGCGGAACAAGAAACTCTTT CATWDRRNKKLF
TRGJP2 TRGV8 - TGTGCCACCTGGACATATAGTAGTGATTGGATCAAGACGTTT CATWTYSSDWIKTF
TRGJ1/TRGJ2 TRGV4 few TGTGCCACCTGGAATGGCCGGGGGGAGTATAAGAAACTCTTT CATWNGRGEYKKLF
TRGJ1/TRGJ2 TRGV3 few TGTGCCACCTGGGTAATGGGACGGAGGGATTATAAGAAACTCTTT CATWVMGRRDYKKLF
TRGJP TRGV9 - TGTGCCTTGTGGGAAAGGGAGTTGGGCAAAAAAATCAAGGTATTT CALWERELGKKIKVF
TRGJP TRGV9 few TGTGCCTTGTGGGAGAGGCAAGAGTTGGGCAAAAAAATCAAGGTATTT CALWERQELGKKIKVF
TRGJP TRGV9 - TGTGCCTTGTGGCCCCCGGTGTTGGGCAAAAAAATCAAGGTATTT CALWPPVLGKKIKVF
TRGJ1/TRGJ2 TRGV9 few TGTGCCTTGTGGGAGGGAGGGTATAAGAAACTCTTT CALWEGGYKKLF
TRGJP1 TRGV9 few TGTGCCTTGTGGGAGGTGCAGTTGTATACCACTGGTTGGTTCAAGATATTT CALWEVQLYTTGWFKIF
TRGJ1/TRGJ2 TRGV4 - TGTGCCACCTGGAACCGATGCGATAAGAAACTCTTT CATWNRCDKKLF
TRGJ1/TRGJ2 TRGV9 - TGTGCCTTGTGGGAGCCAGCAGGGCTTAAGAAACTCTTT CALWEPAGLKKLF
TRGJ1/TRGJ2 TRGV8 few TGTGCCACCTGGGATAAATATTATAAGAAACTCTTT CATWDKYYKKLF
TRGJP2 TRGV5 - TGTGCCACCTGGGACAGGCAGGTGAGTAGTGATTGGATCAAGACGTTT CATWDRQVSSDWIKTF
TRGJ1/TRGJ2 TRGV8 - TGTGCCACCTGGGAGGGCCCGTTAGTTTATTATAAGAAACTCTTT CATWEGPLVYYKKLF
TRGJ1/TRGJ2 TRGV3 few TGTGCCACCTGGGACAGGCTTCTGTATTATAAGAAACTCTTT CATWDRLLYYKKLF
TRGJ1/TRGJ2 TRGV4 - TGTGCCACCTGGAAGATCTATTATAAGAAACTCTTT CATWKIYYKKLF
TRGJ1/TRGJ2 TRGV4 - TGTGCCACCTGGAATGGGTTCTATTATTATAAGCAACTCTTT CATWNGFYYYKQLF
TRGJ1/TRGJ2 TRGV5 - TGTGCCACCTGGGACAGGCCGGCCCCTAATTATAAGAAACTCTTT CATWDRPAPNYKKLF
TRGJ1/TRGJ2 TRGV2 - TGTGCCACCTGGGATGTCGTTGGTTATAAGAAACTCTTT CATWDVVGYKKLF
TRGJ1/TRGJ2 TRGV2 - TGTGCCACCTGGGACGGTACAGACAAGAAACTCTTT CATWDGTDKKLF
TRGJ1/TRGJ2 TRGV2 - TGTGCCACCTGGGACGGGGAAGATTATTATAAGAAACTCTTT CATWDGEDYYKKLF
TRGJ1/TRGJ2 TRGV4 few TGTGCCACCTGGGATGGGCAGAATTATAAGAAACTCTTT CATWDGQNYKKLF
TRGJ1/TRGJ2 TRGV2 - TGTGCCACCTGGAAGTCGAATTATTATAAGAAACTCTTT CATWKSNYYKKLF
TRGJ1/TRGJ2 TRGV5 few TGTGCCACCTGGGTCCTGGGGTATAAGAAACTCTTT CATWVLGYKKLF
TRGJ1/TRGJ2 TRGV2 few TGTGCCACCTGGGACACCTTCTATTATAAGAAACTCTTT CATWDTFYYKKLF
TRGJ1/TRGJ2 TRGV5 medium-sized TGTGCCACCTGGGACAACTATAAGAAACTCTTT CATWDNYKKLF
TRGJ1/TRGJ2 TRGV9 - TGTGCCTTGTGGGAGGTGCTCCCTTGGAAGTATTATAAGAAACTCTTT CALWEVLPWKYYKKLF
TRGJ1/TRGJ2 TRGV5 - TGTGCCACCTGGGAGGAAAAGAAACTCTTT CATWEEKKLF
TRGJ1/TRGJ2 TRGV4 few TGTGCCACCTGGGACGCATCCCGATATTATAAGAAACTCTTT CATWDASRYYKKLF
TRGJ1/TRGJ2 TRGV4 few TGTGCCACCTGGGATGAAACTTATAAGAAACTCTTT CATWDETYKKLF
TRGJ1/TRGJ2 TRGV8 few TGTGCCACCTGGGATAAACATTATAAGAAACTCTTT CATWDKHYKKLF
TRGJP2 TRGV3 - TGTGCCACCTGGGACAGGCGTCTAGCCAGTGATTGGATCAAGACGTTT CATWDRRLASDWIKTF
TRGJ1/TRGJ2 TRGV9 - TGTGCCTTGTGGGAGGGACCGAATTATTATAAGAAACTCTTT CALWEGPNYYKKLF
TRGJP2 TRGV3 few TGTGCCACCTGGGACATATCCCCGTATAGTAGTGATTGGATCAAGACGTTT CATWDISPYSSDWIKTF
TRGJ1/TRGJ2 TRGV4 few TGTGCCACCTGGAAAGGCTATAAGAAACTCTTT CATWKGYKKLF
TRGJ1/TRGJ2 TRGV8 - TGTGCCACCTGGGATATACGGAGGGATTATAAGAAACTCTTT CATWDIRRDYKKLF
TRGJ1/TRGJ2 TRGV9 few TGTGCCTTGTGGGAGGTGCAGGTTCGTTATAAGAAACTCTTT CALWEVQVRYKKLF
TRGJ1/TRGJ2 TRGV2 few TGTGCCACCTGGGACGGGCGCGGCTATTATAAGAAACTCTTT CATWDGRGYYKKLF
TRGJ1/TRGJ2 TRGV8 - TGTGCCACCTGGGATCCTTTTTATTATAAGAAACTCTTT CATWDPFYYKKLF
TRGJP2 TRGV5 - TGTGCCACCTGGGACAGGCAAAAGCTTGATTGGATCAAGACGTTT CATWDRQKLDWIKTF
TRGJ1/TRGJ2 TRGV9 medium-sized TGTGCCTTGTGGGAGGTGTTTTATTATAAGAAACTCTTT CALWEVFYYKKLF
TRGJ1/TRGJ2 TRGV8 - TGTGCCACCTGGGATAAGACGAATTATTATAAGAAACTCTTT CATWDKTNYYKKLF
TRGJ1/TRGJ2 TRGV4 - TGTGCCACCTGGGACAGGCCCCCAGATTTTTATTATAAGAAACTCTTT CATWDRPPDFYYKKLF
TRGJ1/TRGJ2 TRGV3 few TGTGCCACCTGGGACAGCGCCAAGAAACTCTTT CATWDSAKKLF
TRGJ1/TRGJ2 TRGV3 medium-sized TGTGCCACCTGGGACAGGAATAAGAAACTCTTT CATWDRNKKLF
TRGJP2 TRGV5 few TGTGCCACCTGGGACAGTAATAGTAGTTATTGGATCAAGACGTTT CATWDSNSSYWIKTF
TRGJ1/TRGJ2 TRGV4 few TGTGCCACCTGGGATCCTGAGCGGAATTATTATAAGAAACTCTTT CATWDPERNYYKKLF
TRGJ1/TRGJ2 TRGV8 - TGTGCCACCTGGGATGAAGGGCTTTGGAAGAAACTCTTT CATWDEGLWKKLF
TRGJ1/TRGJ2 TRGV4 few TGTGCCACCTGGGATGTGGGGAATTATTATAAGAAACTCTTT CATWDVGNYYKKLF
TRGJ1/TRGJ2 TRGV3 - TGTGCCACCTGGGACAGGCCCCTTTCAGACCCGAATTATTATAAGAAACTCTTT CATWDRPLSDPNYYKKLF
TRGJ1/TRGJ2 TRGV2 few TGTGCCACCTGGAACACCAATTATTATAAGAAACTCTTT CATWNTNYYKKLF
TRGJ1/TRGJ2 TRGV8 few TGTGCCACCTGGGATAGGCCGCAGAAACTCTTT CATWDRPQKLF
TRGJ1/TRGJ2 TRGV3 few TGTGCCACCTGGGACAGGCCAGAGACTAAGAAACTCTTT CATWDRPETKKLF
TRGJ1/TRGJ2 TRGV9 few TGTGCCTTGTGGGAGGTCCACCAGGATAAGAAACTCTTT CALWEVHQDKKLF
TRGJ1/TRGJ2 TRGV4 few TGTGCCACCTGGAATCAATTAGCCCATAATTATTATAAGAAACTCTTT CATWNQLAHNYYKKLF
TRGJ1/TRGJ2 TRGV9 - TGTGCCTTGTGGGATCCCCAAGAAAATTATTATAAGAAACTCTTT CALWDPQENYYKKLF
TRGJ1/TRGJ2 TRGV9 - TGTGCCTCGTGGGAGGTTAGTAACCTCTTT CASWEVSNLF
TRGJ1/TRGJ2 TRGV4 - TGTGCCACCTGGAATGGGGGCTCCCAAAACCGCGGGGGGAAACTCTTT CATWNGGSQNRGGKLF